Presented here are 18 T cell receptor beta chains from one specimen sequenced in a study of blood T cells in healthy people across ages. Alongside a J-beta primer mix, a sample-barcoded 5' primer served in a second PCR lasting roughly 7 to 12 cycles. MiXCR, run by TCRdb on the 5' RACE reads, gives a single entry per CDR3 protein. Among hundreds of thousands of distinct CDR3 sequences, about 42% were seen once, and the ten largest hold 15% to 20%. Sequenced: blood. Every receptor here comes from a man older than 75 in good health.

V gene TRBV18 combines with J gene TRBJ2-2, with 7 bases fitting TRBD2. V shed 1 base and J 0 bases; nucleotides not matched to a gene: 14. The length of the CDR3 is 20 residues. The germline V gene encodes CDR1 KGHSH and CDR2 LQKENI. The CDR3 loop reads CASSPQRWLAENANTGELFF. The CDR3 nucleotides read TGTGCCAGCTCACCACAGCGGTGGCTAGCGGAGAACGCGAACACCGGGGAGCTGTTTTTT.

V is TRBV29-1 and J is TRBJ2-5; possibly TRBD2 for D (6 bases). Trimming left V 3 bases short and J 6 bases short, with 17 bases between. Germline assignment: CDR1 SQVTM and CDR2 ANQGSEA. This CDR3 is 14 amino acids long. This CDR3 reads CSVDAGFARKTQYF. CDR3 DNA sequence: TGCAGCGTTGACGCGGGGTTTGCTCGTAAGACCCAGTACTTC.

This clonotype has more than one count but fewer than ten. CDR3 sequence reads: CASRTGTGSKGASRGSYNEQFF. The CDR3 DNA follows: TGTGCCAGCAGGACCGGGACAGGGTCAAAAGGGGCTTCCCGAGGATCCTACAATGAGCAGTTCTTC. The chain employs TRBV11-1 and TRBJ2-1; 9 nucleotides agree with TRBD1. This CDR3 comprises 22 residues. Germline V gene lookup returns CDR1 SGHAT and CDR2 FQDESV (reference sequence). V gave up 6 bases and J gave up 1 base; unmatched junction bases: 25.

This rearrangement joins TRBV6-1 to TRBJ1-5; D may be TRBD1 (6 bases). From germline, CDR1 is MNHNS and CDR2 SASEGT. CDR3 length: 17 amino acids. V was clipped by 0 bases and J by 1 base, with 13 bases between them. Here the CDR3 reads CASSEALPGASNQPQHF. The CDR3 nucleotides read TGTGCCAGCAGTGAAGCGCTTCCAGGGGCGAGCAATCAGCCCCAGCATTTT.

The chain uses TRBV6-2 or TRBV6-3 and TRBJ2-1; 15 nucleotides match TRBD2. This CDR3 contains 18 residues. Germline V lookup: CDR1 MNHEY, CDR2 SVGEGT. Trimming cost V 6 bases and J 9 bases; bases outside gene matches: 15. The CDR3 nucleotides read TGTGCCAGCAGCCATCCCTCCGGGACTAGCGGGAGGAGGGGTGAGCAGTTCTTC. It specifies CASSHPSGTSGRRGEQFF.

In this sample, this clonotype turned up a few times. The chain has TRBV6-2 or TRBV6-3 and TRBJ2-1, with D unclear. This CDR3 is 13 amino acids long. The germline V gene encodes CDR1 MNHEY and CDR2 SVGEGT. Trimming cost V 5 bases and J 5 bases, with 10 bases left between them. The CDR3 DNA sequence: TGTGCCAGCAGTCCCCGTAGGGACAATGAGCAGTTCTTC. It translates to CASSPRRDNEQFF.

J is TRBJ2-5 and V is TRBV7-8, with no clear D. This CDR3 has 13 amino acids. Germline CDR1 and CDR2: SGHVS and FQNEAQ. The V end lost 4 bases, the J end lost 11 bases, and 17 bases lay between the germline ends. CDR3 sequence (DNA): TGTGCCAGCAGCTCATCTGCGCACAATGAGCAGTACTTC. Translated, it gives CASSSSAHNEQYF. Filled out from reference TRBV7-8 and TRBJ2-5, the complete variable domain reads GAGVSQSPRYKVAKRGQDVALRCDPISGHVSLFWYQQALGQGPEFLTYFQNEAQLDKSGLPSDRFFAERPEGSVSTLKIQRTQQEDSAVYLCASSSSAHNEQYFGPGTRLLVL.

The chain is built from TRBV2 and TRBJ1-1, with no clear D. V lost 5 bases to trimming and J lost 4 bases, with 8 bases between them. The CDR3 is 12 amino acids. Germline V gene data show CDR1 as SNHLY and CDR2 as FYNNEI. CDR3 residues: CASSRLITEAFF. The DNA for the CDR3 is TGTGCCAGCAGTCGCCTCATCACTGAAGCTTTCTTT.

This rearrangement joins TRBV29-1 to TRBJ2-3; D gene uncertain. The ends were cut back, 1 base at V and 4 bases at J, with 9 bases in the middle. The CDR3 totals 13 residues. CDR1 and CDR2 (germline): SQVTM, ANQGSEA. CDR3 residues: CSVEGTDSDTQYF. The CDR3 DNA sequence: TGCAGCGTTGAAGGAACCGATTCAGATACGCAGTATTTT.

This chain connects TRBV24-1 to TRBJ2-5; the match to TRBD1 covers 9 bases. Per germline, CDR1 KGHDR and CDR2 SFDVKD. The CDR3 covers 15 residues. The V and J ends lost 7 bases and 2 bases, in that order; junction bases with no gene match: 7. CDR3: CATSLPTGGQETQYF. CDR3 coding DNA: TGTGCCACCAGCCTACCGACAGGGGGTCAAGAGACCCAGTACTTC.

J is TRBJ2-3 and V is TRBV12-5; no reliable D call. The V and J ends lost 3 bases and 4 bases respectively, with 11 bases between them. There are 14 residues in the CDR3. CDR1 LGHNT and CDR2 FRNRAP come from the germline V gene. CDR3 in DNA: TGTGCTAGTGGTTTAGTAGGGTTACCAGATACGCAGTATTTT. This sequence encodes CASGLVGLPDTQYF.

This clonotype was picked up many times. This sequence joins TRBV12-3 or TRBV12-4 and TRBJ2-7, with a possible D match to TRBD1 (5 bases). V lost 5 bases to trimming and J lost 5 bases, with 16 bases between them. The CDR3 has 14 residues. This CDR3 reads CASSQIPAGNEQYF. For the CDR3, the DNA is TGTGCCAGCAGTCAGATCCCAGCAGGGAACGAGCAGTACTTC.

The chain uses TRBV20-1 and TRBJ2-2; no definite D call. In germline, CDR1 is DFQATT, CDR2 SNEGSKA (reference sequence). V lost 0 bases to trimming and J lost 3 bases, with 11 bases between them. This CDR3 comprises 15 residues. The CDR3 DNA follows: TGCAGTGCTAGAGATCCGGCTACCTACACCGGGGAGCTGTTTTTT. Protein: CSARDPATYTGELFF.

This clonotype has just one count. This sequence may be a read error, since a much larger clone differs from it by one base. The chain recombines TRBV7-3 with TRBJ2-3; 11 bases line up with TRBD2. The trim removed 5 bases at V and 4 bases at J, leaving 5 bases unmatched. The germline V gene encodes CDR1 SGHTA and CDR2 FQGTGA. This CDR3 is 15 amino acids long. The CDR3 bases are TGTGCCAGCAGCCGACTAGCGGGATACTCAGATACGCAGTATTTT. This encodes CASSRLAGYSDTQYF.

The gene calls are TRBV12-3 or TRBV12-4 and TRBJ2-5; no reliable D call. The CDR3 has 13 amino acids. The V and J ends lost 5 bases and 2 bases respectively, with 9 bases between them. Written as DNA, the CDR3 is TGTGCCAGCAGTGCGCGGCGTCAAGAGACCCAGTACTTC. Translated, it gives CASSARRQETQYF.

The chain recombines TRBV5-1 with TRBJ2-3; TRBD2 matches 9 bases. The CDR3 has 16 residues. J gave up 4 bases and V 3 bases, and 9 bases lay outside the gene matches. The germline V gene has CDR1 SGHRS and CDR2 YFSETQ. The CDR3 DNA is TGCGCCAGCAGCTACCGGGGTAGCGGGAGAGCAGATACGCAGTATTTT. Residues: CASSYRGSGRADTQYF.

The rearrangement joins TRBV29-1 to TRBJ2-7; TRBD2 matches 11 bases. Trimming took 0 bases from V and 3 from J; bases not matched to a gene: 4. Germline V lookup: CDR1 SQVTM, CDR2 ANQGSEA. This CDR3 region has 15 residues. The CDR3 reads CSVEDRLAGLYEQYF. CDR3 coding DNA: TGCAGCGTTGAAGATCGACTAGCGGGGCTCTACGAGCAGTACTTC.

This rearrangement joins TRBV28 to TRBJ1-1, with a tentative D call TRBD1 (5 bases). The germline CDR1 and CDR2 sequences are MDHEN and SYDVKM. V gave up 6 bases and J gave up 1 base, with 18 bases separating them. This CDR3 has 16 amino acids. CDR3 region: CASSSPTRGRNTEAFF. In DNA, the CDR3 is TGTGCCAGCAGCTCACCCACCCGGGGGAGGAACACTGAAGCTTTCTTT.